What follows describes a single TCR beta chain. The V gene end was trimmed by 5 bases and the J gene end by 2 bases; junction bases not matched to a gene: 5. The CDR3 has 14 residues. The germline V gene encodes CDR1 MNHEY and CDR2 SVGAGI. For recovered donors of Cohort 3, there were two negative PCRs, clearance, or symptom resolution. Method: immunoSEQ multiplex PCR; TCRdb's copy keeps in-frame clones and lacks some. The sample records about 260,000 clones, roughly nine tenths being singletons. This sample stems from a study of blood T cell repertoires in COVID-19. The sequence was collected from a woman aged 45-59 years who had recovered from COVID-19. Sequences were obtained from PBMCs or T cells enriched from blood (not recorded which). The chain uses TRBV6-5 and TRBJ2-7; TRBD2 aligns across 8 bases. CDR3 sequence: CASSTSGGAYEQYF. For the CDR3, the DNA is TGTGCCAGCAGTACTAGCGGCGGAGCCTACGAGCAGTACTTC.